These 20 T cell receptor beta chains originate from one sample sequenced in a study of blood T cells in healthy people across ages. A second PCR of about 6 to 11 cycles used a sample-barcoded 5' primer and a J-beta primer mix. A single record per CDR3 protein comes from TCRdb applying MiXCR to the 5' RACE reads. Of 1.5 million to 2 million distinct CDR3 sequences listed, 28% are singletons. Sequencing used blood. Receptors originate from a woman under 40 in good health.

The chain links TRBV5-4 to TRBJ2-7; a possible D gene is TRBD1 (7 bases). CDR3 length equals 16 residues. Per the germline V gene, CDR1 is SGHNT and CDR2 is YYREEE (reference sequence). The V gene lost 4 bases and the J gene lost 4 bases, with 21 bases spanning the gap. The CDR3 spells CASSTRDSRARYEQYF. The DNA of the CDR3 is TGTGCCAGCAGCACGCGGGACAGCCGGGCCAGGTACGAGCAGTACTTC.

This chain uses TRBV2 with TRBJ1-2; D remains ambiguous. The CDR3 sequence is 13 residues long. Between the trimmed V and J ends, which lost 8 bases and 2 bases, there was a span of 12 bases. Germline V gene sequence: CDR1 SNHLY, CDR2 FYNNEI. Here the CDR3 reads CASCYSGNYGYTF. The DNA of the CDR3 is TGTGCCAGCTGTTACAGTGGGAACTATGGCTACACCTTC.

A remark on this clonotype: Since a much larger clone is just one base distant, this may be a read error. V gene TRBV6-5 combines with J gene TRBJ2-1; tentative D call: TRBD1 (6 bases). Germline V gives CDR1 MNHEY, CDR2 SVGAGI. The CDR3 consists of 13 residues. This chain's CDR3 is CASSYSWDNERFF. CDR3 DNA: TGTGCCAGCAGTTACTCGTGGGACAATGAGCGGTTCTTC.

This clonotype was counted a few times. A read error may explain this, as a much larger clone is one base away. The chain couples TRBV4-3 to TRBJ2-7; 7 nucleotides match TRBD2. Germline CDR1 and CDR2: LGHNA and YSLEER. CDR3 size: 13 residues. The CDR3 protein is CASSRGLEGELYF. The CDR3 region has the DNA TGCGCCAGCAGCCGAGGACTAGAAGGCGAGCTGTACTTC.

The chain carries TRBV24-1 and TRBJ2-3; TRBD1 might be the D (5 bases). The CDR3 totals 13 residues. The germline V gene has CDR1 KGHDR and CDR2 SFDVKD. Trimming removed 9 bases at V and 2 bases at J, with 11 bases between. CDR3 sequence reads: CATENRFTDTQYF. The CDR3 nucleotides are TGTGCCACCGAGAACAGGTTCACAGATACGCAGTATTTT.

There are many counts of this clonotype. The rearrangement links TRBV7-2 to TRBJ2-1; D is ambiguous. The ends were cut back, 2 bases at V and 6 bases at J, with 17 bases in the middle. The CDR3 contains 16 residues. Germline lookup yields CDR1 SGHTA and CDR2 FQGNSA. The CDR3 DNA reads TGTGCCAGCAGCTTATGGGCGACACTTCTGAGCAATGAGCAGTTCTTC. Its protein product is CASSLWATLLSNEQFF.

This clonotype has ten or more counts. The chain couples TRBV7-6 to TRBJ1-2; a weak D match, TRBD1 (6 bases). CDR1 is SGHVS, CDR2 FNYEAQ, per germline. V lost 5 bases and J lost 5, with 15 bases in between. The CDR3 consists of 14 residues. This chain's CDR3 is CASSPATGRYGYTF. The DNA for the CDR3 is TGTGCCAGCAGCCCGGCGACAGGTCGTTATGGCTACACCTTC.

The chain links TRBV28 to TRBJ2-5; 8 nucleotides agree with TRBD2. The CDR3 spans 12 residues. With 10 bases clipped from V and 5 bases from J, the junction kept 6 bases outside the gene matches. Germline CDR1 is MDHEN and CDR2 is SYDVKM. CDR3 loop: CAIGGGQETQYF. CDR3 DNA sequence: TGTGCCATCGGGGGGGGCCAGGAGACCCAGTACTTC.

This clonotype was counted only a few times. This sequence joins TRBV7-2 and TRBJ2-5; TRBD2 matches 10 bases. V lost 3 bases to trimming and J lost 6 bases; unmatched junction nucleotides: 16. CDR3 length: 18 amino acids. Germline CDR1 and CDR2: SGHTA and FQGNSA. The CDR3: CASSFLYSASGSLQTQYF. In DNA form, the CDR3 reads TGTGCCAGCAGCTTCTTGTATTCGGCTAGCGGGAGTCTTCAGACCCAGTACTTC.

In the case of this clonotype: One end of the junction is discordant with germline, which a read error may explain. V gene TRBV7-2 combines with J gene TRBJ2-3; D unresolved. CDR1 is SGHTA and CDR2 is FQGNSA in the germline V gene. The CDR3 runs to 12 residues. The CDR3 loop is CASCLGSDTQYF. The CDR3 coding sequence is TGTGCCAGCTGCTTAGGCTCGGATACGCAGTATTTT.

This clonotype was observed once. The CDR3 here is CASSAIASGGAPGELFF. Written as DNA, the CDR3 is TGTGCCAGCAGCGCGATTGCTAGCGGGGGGGCCCCCGGGGAGCTGTTTTTT. This chain uses TRBV7-6 with TRBJ2-2; TRBD2 aligns across 12 bases. The junction had 10 bases not matched to a gene; V was cut back by 5 bases and J by 6 bases. CDR1 is SGHVS and CDR2 is FNYEAQ in the germline V gene. The CDR3 sequence is 17 residues long.

Worth noting for this clonotype: Being one base from a much bigger clone, this may be a read error. V usage is TRBV12-5 and J usage is TRBJ2-5; TRBD1 or TRBD2 may be the D gene (5 bases each). Germline values: CDR1 LGHNT, CDR2 FRNRAP. The CDR3 loop spans 11 amino acids. V was shortened by 5 bases and J by 11 bases, with 12 bases between the two germline ends. CDR3 in amino acids: CASGHGGEQYF. For the CDR3, the DNA is TGTGCTAGTGGTCATGGGGGAGAGCAGTACTTC.

This clonotype was detected a few times. The V call is TRBV24-1, the J call TRBJ2-3; no definite D call. CDR3 length: 14 amino acids. V shed 5 bases and J shed 4 bases, with 12 bases lying between them. CDR1 and CDR2 from the germline V gene are KGHDR and SFDVKD. The CDR3 DNA reads TGTGCCACCAGTGGAGGAAAAGGAGCAGATACGCAGTATTTT. It specifies CATSGGKGADTQYF.

This clonotype was counted at least ten times. The gene calls are TRBV28 and TRBJ2-3; D is ambiguous. Germline CDR1 MDHEN, CDR2 SYDVKM. This CDR3 spans 11 amino acids. Trimming pared 6 bases from V and 5 bases from J, leaving 6 bases between. The CDR3: CASRFRDTQYF. The CDR3 bases are TGTGCCAGCAGGTTTAGAGATACGCAGTATTTT.

The rearrangement links TRBV2 to TRBJ1-2; 8 bases line up with TRBD1. Germline trimming cut 5 bases from V and 2 bases from J; bases unmatched to any gene: 10. The CDR3 has 16 amino acids. Germline V lookup: CDR1 SNHLY, CDR2 FYNNEI. CDR3 residues: CASSPQGAVNNYGYTF. The CDR3 nucleotides are TGTGCCAGCAGTCCCCAGGGGGCGGTCAACAACTATGGCTACACCTTC.

This rearrangement joins TRBV27 to TRBJ1-1; TRBD1 is a possible D gene (6 bases). V was trimmed by 4 bases and J by 11 bases, leaving 20 bases between them. CDR1 is MNHEY and CDR2 is SMNVEV in the germline V gene (reference sequence). The CDR3 loop spans 14 amino acids. Here the CDR3 DNA reads TGTGCCAGCAGTTCGGGGGGCGCGGGTCCTTCGGCTTTCTTT. Its protein product is CASSSGGAGPSAFF.

V gene TRBV20-1 combines with J gene TRBJ2-4; TRBD1 might be the D (5 bases). The J call may be mistaken, given a closer DNA end match to TRBJ2-7. CDR3 length: 11 residues. CDR1 and CDR2 from the germline V gene are DFQATT and SNEGSKA (reference sequence). The CDR3 nucleotides read TGCAGTGCTAGAGGGCAGGGCGAGCAGTACTTC. Residues: CSARGQGEQYF.

CDR3 DNA sequence: TGTGCCAGCGCTTTACTAGCGGGGCGCACAGATACGCAGTATTTT. Translating gives CASALLAGRTDTQYF. The V gene is TRBV7-3, the J gene TRBJ2-3; 10 positions agree with TRBD2. This CDR3 is 15 amino acids long. CDR1 and CDR2 from the germline V gene are SGHTA and FQGTGA. V dropped 8 bases and J dropped 1; count of bases not matched to a gene: 6.

For the CDR3, the DNA is TGTGCCAGCAGCTTGGGGCAGGGTAGTCGCTACACCTTC. Translated, it gives CASSLGQGSRYTF. The chain carries TRBV5-6 and TRBJ1-2; maybe TRBD1 (5 bases). Trimming removed 0 bases at V and 9 bases at J, with 12 bases between. This CDR3 region has 13 residues. The germline V gene has CDR1 SGHDT and CDR2 YYEEEE. The variable domain in full, completed from reference TRBV5-6 and TRBJ1-2, reads DAGVTQSPTHLIKTRGQQVTLRCSPKSGHDTVSWYQQALGQGPQFIFQYYEEEERQRGNFPDRFSGHQFPNYSSELNVNALLLGDSALYLCASSLGQGSRYTFGSGTRLTVV.

This rearrangement joins TRBV12-3 or TRBV12-4 to TRBJ2-3, with a tentative D call TRBD1 (8 bases). The CDR3 is made up of 16 amino acids. Trimming took 7 bases from V and 2 from J, leaving 19 bases between them. The CDR3 loop is CASNGGTGLYTDTQYF. The DNA of the CDR3 is TGTGCCAGCAACGGGGGGACAGGCCTTTACACAGATACGCAGTATTTT.